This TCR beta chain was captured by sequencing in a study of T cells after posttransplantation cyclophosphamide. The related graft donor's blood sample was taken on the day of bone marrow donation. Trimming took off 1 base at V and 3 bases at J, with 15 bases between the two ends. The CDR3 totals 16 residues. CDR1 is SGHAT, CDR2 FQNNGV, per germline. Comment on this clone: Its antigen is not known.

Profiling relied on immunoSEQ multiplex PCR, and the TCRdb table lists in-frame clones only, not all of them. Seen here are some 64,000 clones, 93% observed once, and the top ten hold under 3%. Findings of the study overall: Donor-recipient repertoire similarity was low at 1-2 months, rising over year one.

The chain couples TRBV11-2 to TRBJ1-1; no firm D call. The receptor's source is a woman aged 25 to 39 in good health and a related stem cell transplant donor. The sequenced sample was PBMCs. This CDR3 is CASSLGAWASDTEAFF. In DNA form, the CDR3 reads TGTGCCAGCAGCTTAGGGGCTTGGGCCTCAGACACTGAAGCTTTCTTT.